This T cell receptor beta chain was recovered during a study of OX40 agonist ivuxolimab in advanced cancers. Study-level points and caveats: At 0.1-3.0 mg/kg, partial responders had clonal expansion among the lowest observed.

TCRdb's copy holds only in-frame clones and misses some; the assay was immunoSEQ multiplex PCR. The table lists 65,000 to 90,000 clones, around 88% of them singletons. The CDR3 sequence is 14 residues long. CDR1 SGHNT and CDR2 YYREEE come from the germline V gene (reference sequence). The V and J ends lost 0 bases and 1 base respectively, with 7 bases between them. As concerns this clone: As yet, its antigen is unknown.

The rearrangement uses TRBV5-4 and TRBJ2-5; no definite D call. Sequencing was performed on CD4+ or CD8+ T cells sorted from blood, taken in a trial of the OX40 agonist ivuxolimab. This TCR came from an adult with an advanced solid tumor such as melanoma, head and neck, liver or kidney cancer. CDR3 DNA: TGTGCCAGCAGCTTGGGTTTTGTCCAAGAGACCCAGTACTTC. Protein product: CASSLGFVQETQYF.